This T cell receptor beta chain was sequenced for a study of T cells in Graves' hyperthyroidism and ophthalmopathy. It was uncontrolled infection, other autoimmune disease, pregnancy or lactation that excluded patients. There are 13 residues in the CDR3. V gave up 4 bases and J gave up 3 bases; unmatched junction bases: 1. Germline V gives CDR1 SGHTA, CDR2 FQGTGA. Amplified TCR beta CDR3 regions came from RNA transcripts. The HTBI primer set drove a first-round RT-PCR of the TCR CDR3. Each CDR3 protein is one row after TCRdb ran MiXCR on the multiplex PCR reads. The table has 560,000 or so distinct CDR3 sequences, about 43% seen once. Study findings and constraints: Ophthalmopathy prediction by the model preceded onset by a median about 6.3 months. Most thyroid clonotypes that were expanded above 0.001 also turned up in blood.

This clonotype was detected ten times or more. The antigen is not known. Sequenced sample: peripheral blood or thyroid tissue (not recorded which). The source is a woman aged 18-29 years with Graves' hyperthyroidism. This rearrangement joins TRBV7-3 to TRBJ2-7; 9 bases are a match to TRBD1. CDR3 sequence (DNA): TGTGCCAGCAGCTCGACAGGGGGCTACGAGCAGTACTTC. Its protein product is CASSSTGGYEQYF.